This T cell receptor (beta chain) was identified during a study of cytomegalovirus exposure and HLA in healthy donors. About the research overall: Roughly 80% of around 390 genotyped donors fell in the Caucasian-associated ancestry cluster. Study findings and constraints: It was confirmed in vitro that a few of the CMV-associated chains were specific for CMV antigens. Analysis was carried out at a later point, and it linked a missense DCLRE1C variant to TCR beta V- and J-gene trimming.

CDR1 is MDHEN, CDR2 SYDVKM, per germline. After removal of 6 bases from V and 5 bases from J, the junction contained 5 bases not matched to a gene. The CDR3 has 14 amino acids. On this clone: Its antigen remains unidentified.

Vbeta (60) and Jbeta (13) primers were used in the PCR. Libraries were prepared by immunoSEQ multiplex PCR; TCRdb keeps only in-frame clonotypes and omits some of them. The sample lists more than 130,000 clones; around 80% were seen once. Nominally healthy donors were sampled, though unrecorded immune exposures were likely. This receptor was taken from a middle-aged man in good health and CMV-seropositive. The chain uses TRBV28 and TRBJ1-5, with 9 bases identical to TRBD1. The specimen was PBMCs. CDR3 loop: CASSLQGAYQPQHF. CDR3 nucleotides: TGTGCCAGCAGCTTACAGGGGGCCTATCAGCCCCAGCATTTT.